Reported below is one T cell receptor (beta chain). Its matching antigen is unknown. The sample is drawn from a study of blood T cells in healthy people across ages. This CDR3 spans 14 amino acids. Germline V gives CDR1 SQVTM, CDR2 ANQGSEA. V dropped 5 bases and J dropped 2; count of bases not matched to a gene: 8. Whole-study findings and limits: Higher diversity and more naive CD4+ cells were features of long-lived donors, compared to aged donors.

Through a sample-barcoded 5' primer and a J-beta primer mix, a second PCR was run for 7 to 11 cycles. From the 5' RACE reads, TCRdb called clonotypes with MiXCR, one entry per CDR3 protein. The table has approximately 670,000 distinct CDR3 sequences, roughly 43% seen once. This rearrangement joins TRBV29-1 to TRBJ2-7, with 8 bases identical to TRBD1. Sequencing input: blood. The sequence was obtained from a man older than 75 in good health. Here the CDR3 reads CSVCRTGNPYEQYF. The CDR3 region has the DNA TGCAGCGTTTGCCGGACAGGGAATCCCTACGAGCAGTACTTC.